One TCR beta chain is described in this entry. Germline V gene lookup returns CDR1 SGHRS and CDR2 YFSETQ. Trimming removed 6 bases from V and 4 bases from J, with 10 bases in between. This CDR3 spans 13 amino acids. The source of the sample is a study of patients and donors after allogeneic stem cell transplantation. TCRdb processed the RT-PCR reads anew with MiXCR; each CDR3 protein has one entry. Among about 410,000 distinct CDR3 sequences listed, around 16% were seen once. The genes are TRBV5-1 and TRBJ2-2; the D gene is possibly TRBD1 (5 bases). The TCR comes from a human donor who was either an allogeneic HSCT recipient or a stem cell or donor lymphocyte infusion donor (not recorded which). It is not recorded whose cells these are; they may come from a transplant donor. The specimen was blood, either unsorted or a sorted T cell fraction (not recorded which). CDR3 in amino acids: CASTPGSTGELFF. The CDR3, as DNA: TGCGCCAGCACGCCAGGGTCCACCGGGGAGCTGTTTTTT.